Sequencing of this TCR beta chain was carried out in a study of early T cells in non-severe SARS-CoV-2 infection (dated by TCRdb to the early 2020s). Describing the broader study: Bulk RNA from unsorted whole blood was used for TCR sequencing, so alpha and beta chains could not be paired.

Reading from cysteine to phenylalanine, the CDR3 counts 13 amino acids. Only the CDR3 DNA is retained, 39 bases long and in frame from the first base. V and J are truncated by 5 bases and 8 bases respectively, leaving an intervening sequence of 12 bases. The germline V gene encodes CDR1 MNHEY and CDR2 SVGAGI. This clonotype has only a few counts. Its antigen specificity is not known. Per-base qualities were not stored, and no clone one base away is much larger. Results and caveats for the whole study, not just this receptor: Matching against VDJdb was skewed toward anti-spike CD8 responses, likely underestimated virus-specific expansions, and missed private and CD4 specificities.

A case-control design nested within a healthcare worker cohort in London, UK, was used, with weekly nasopharyngeal swab PCR tests and blood sampling performed. Between 23 and 31 March 2020, the week of the UK lockdown, healthcare workers were enrolled and then followed up weekly for as long as 16 weeks. Library method: 5' RACE. Sequencing was performed on a NextSeq 500. The TCR library protocol attached unique molecular identifiers to individual cDNA molecules to correct for sequencing error and PCR bias. Sequencing covered both TCR alpha and beta chains, and within each sample the abundances of alpha and beta sequences were tightly co-correlated. Processing in the source paper ran as follows. Decombinator V4 was used to perform V gene, J gene and CDR3 annotation of TCR sequences. Expanded TCRs were defined as changing significantly between any two time points under a Poisson model with p below 0.0001. TCR abundances were normalised to the total number of TCRs sequenced in each sample and reported as counts per million. MAIT TCRs were defined by TRAV1-2 paired with TRAJ12, TRAJ20 or TRAJ33, and iNKT TCRs by TRAV10 paired with TRAJ18. VDJdb, accessed 1 November 2021, was searched for CMV, EBV and SARS-CoV-2 annotated TCRs, with TCRs annotated for multiple antigens excluded. TCRdb took the public reads, trimmed them with fastp at Q25, ran MiXCR for clone calling and kept in-frame beta chains. CDR3 protein duplicates are merged, each entry listing the most common genes and DNA. TCRdb's processing, not the study's, gives the V and J calls here. This sample is represented by 80,000 to 100,000 distinct CDR3 sequences; under 15% of them were singletons. Roughly 6.4% of the sample lies in the top ten.

The origin of this receptor is an adult who was a healthcare worker with PCR-confirmed SARS-CoV-2 infection or an uninfected control (not recorded which). The V and J segments used are TRBV6-5 and TRBJ1-4, with no confidently assigned D gene. Sequenced: whole blood. The CDR3 is CASSARREEKLFF. The DNA is TGTGCCAGCAGTGCCCGAAGGGAGGAAAAACTGTTTTTT.